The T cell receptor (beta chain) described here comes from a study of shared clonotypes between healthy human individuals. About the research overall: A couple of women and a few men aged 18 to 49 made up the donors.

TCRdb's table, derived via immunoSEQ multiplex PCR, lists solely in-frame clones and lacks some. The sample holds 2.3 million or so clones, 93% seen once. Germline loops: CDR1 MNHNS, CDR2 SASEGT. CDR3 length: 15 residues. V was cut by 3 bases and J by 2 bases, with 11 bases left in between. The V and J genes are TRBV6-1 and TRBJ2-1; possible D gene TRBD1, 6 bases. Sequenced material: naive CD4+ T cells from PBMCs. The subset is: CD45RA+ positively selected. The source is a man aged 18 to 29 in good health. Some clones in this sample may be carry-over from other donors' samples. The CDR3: CASSDTRQAYNEQFF. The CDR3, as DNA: TGTGCCAGCAGTGATACGAGACAGGCCTACAATGAGCAGTTCTTC.